This T cell receptor beta chain was found in a study of CD8 T cells in ankylosing spondylitis (dated by TCRdb to 2016 to 2017). For context, the study as a whole: To find TCR variants linked to disease, the study profiled T cell receptor beta repertoires in ankylosing spondylitis patients and healthy donors. Peripheral blood was sampled, and synovial fluid was additionally collected from ankylosing spondylitis patients. The full study cohort comprised around 23 ankylosing spondylitis patients and over a hundred healthy donors.

This clonotype was recorded a few times. Its recognized antigen is unknown. The input lacks base qualities; no much larger clone sits a single base away. Overall study results and their limits: The disease-linked clones were reported as significantly enriched in matched synovial fluid samples from ankylosing spondylitis patients. Blood from ankylosing spondylitis patients appeared to be characterized by a TCR beta motif made up of under 10 highly homologous amino acid variants. Some of the motif variants had been reported before in the synovial fluid and blood of reactive arthritis patients, a finding that suggests common disease-initiation mechanisms. A CD8+ phenotype was shown by the disease-linked clones, which were found at relatively low frequencies in peripheral blood.

The sequencer was an Illumina HiSeq 2500. TCR beta libraries were prepared by quantitative 5'-RACE with molecular barcodes. Processing in the source paper ran as follows. Disease-linked TCR variants were identified with a new computational method built on a probabilistic model of VDJ rearrangement. TCRdb passed the public sequencing reads through fastp at Q25 and MiXCR, retaining productive beta sequences. CDR3 protein sequences are deduplicated, and each keeps its most common genes and DNA. TCRdb, not the original authors, processed these V and J calls. The sample contains just under 350,000 distinct CDR3 sequences, 14% to 15% of them found a single time. The ten largest clones represent 0.95% to 1.4% of the sample. Taken from the germline V gene (reference sequence), the CDR1 and CDR2 loops are LGHDT and YNNKEL. Counted from cysteine to phenylalanine, this CDR3 has 15 amino acids. The sequence is cut down to CDR3 DNA, 45 bases in frame from base 1. Trimming costs V 3 bases and J 2 bases, and their ends lie 12 bases apart.

Source material: blood, either unsorted or a sorted T cell fraction (not recorded which). In this chain, TRBV3-1 is recombined with TRBJ2-3; the D gene is possibly TRBD1, with 5 bases matching. This clonotype was sampled from a male donor with ankylosing spondylitis or in good health (not recorded which). The CDR3 reads CASSQRQGNTDTQYF. The sequenced DNA: TGTGCCAGCAGCCAGAGGCAGGGAAACACAGATACGCAGTATTTT.